One and the same sample provided the 32 T cell receptor beta chains below, sequenced in a study of post-analysis software for immune sequencing data. Study findings and constraints: Comparison of patients with controls showed five or six TRBV segments more frequent in patients, TRBV5-6, TRBV5-1 and TRBV20-1 among them.

Included in the TCR beta cDNA libraries were unique molecular identifiers. Each CDR3 protein is one row after TCRdb ran MiXCR on the PCR reads. Seen here are 650,000 to 850,000 distinct CDR3 sequences, under 70% observed once, and the top ten hold about 4.5%. What these receptors recognize is not known. Source material: blood. The receptors originated from a girl between 5 and 17 years old with multiple sclerosis.

This clonotype was found once. The chain has TRBV20-1 and TRBJ2-4; weak D call: TRBD2 (5 bases). The CDR3 loop spans 14 amino acids. Trimming removed 0 bases from V and 3 bases from J, with 9 bases in between. The V gene's germline CDR1 is DFQATT and CDR2 SNEGSKA (reference sequence). In DNA form, the CDR3 reads TGCAGTGCTAGAGATCCCGAGGGCAAAAACATTCAGTACTTC. It encodes CSARDPEGKNIQYF.

CDR3 amino acids: CSARLDRLRTDTQYF. The CDR3 DNA is TGCAGTGCTAGACTGGACAGATTAAGGACAGATACGCAGTATTTT. V gene TRBV20-1 combines with J gene TRBJ2-3, with a tentative D call TRBD1 (6 bases). The CDR3 covers 15 residues. Germline assignment: CDR1 DFQATT and CDR2 SNEGSKA (reference sequence). V lost 2 bases, J lost 3 bases, and 15 bases lay in between.

A few counts support this clonotype. This sequence joins TRBV29-1 and TRBJ2-5, with D tentatively TRBD1 or TRBD2 (7 bases each). The last part of the DNA fits TRBJ2-7 better; the J call may be wrong. The CDR3 is 15 residues long. Germline V CDR1 and CDR2: SQVTM, ANQGSEA. The CDR3 nucleotides read TGCAGCGTTGAAGATCAGGGGGGAGGGAGGTACGAGCAGTACTTC. Its protein product is CSVEDQGGGRYEQYF.

This sequence joins TRBV4-1 and TRBJ2-5, with D perhaps TRBD1 or TRBD2 (6 bases each). V was cut by 0 bases and J by 5 bases, with 16 bases left in between. The CDR3 runs to 16 residues. Germline V gene data show CDR1 as MGHRA and CDR2 as YSYEKL. The CDR3 DNA sequence: TGCGCCAGCAGCCAAGAGGATCGGGGGCGCGGGGAGACCCAGTACTTC. Protein product: CASSQEDRGRGETQYF.

This clonotype came up a few times. The J gene is TRBJ2-7, the V gene TRBV5-1; D might be TRBD1 (6 bases). Germline V gives CDR1 SGHRS, CDR2 YFSETQ. This CDR3 is built from 14 residues. V gave up 0 bases and J gave up 3 bases, with 10 bases separating them. Here the CDR3 reads CASSLESRGYEQYF. The CDR3 DNA reads TGCGCCAGCAGCTTGGAATCCAGGGGCTACGAGCAGTACTTC.

V usage is TRBV7-9 and J usage is TRBJ2-4; D possibly uses TRBD1 or TRBD2 (6 bases each). Germline-derived CDR1 and CDR2 are SEHNR and FQNEAQ (reference sequence). CDR3 length equals 13 residues. The V end lost 0 bases, the J end lost 11 bases, and 11 bases lay between the germline ends. CDR3 sequence: CASSLAGGTFQYF. In DNA form, the CDR3 reads TGTGCCAGCAGCTTAGCAGGGGGGACTTTTCAGTACTTC.

The genes are TRBV7-2 and TRBJ2-3; D ambiguous. Germline V lookup: CDR1 SGHTA, CDR2 FQGNSA. CDR3 length: 16 amino acids. V was pared by 5 bases and J by 1 base, with 16 bases between. The CDR3 nucleotides are TGTGCCAGCAGCCACGACCCCAATCCCGGCACAGATACGCAGTATTTT. It encodes CASSHDPNPGTDTQYF. The variable domain in full, completed from reference TRBV7-2 and TRBJ2-3, reads GAGVSQSPSNKVTEKGKDVELRCDPISGHTALYWYRQSLGQGLEFLIYFQGNSAPDKSGLPSDRFSAERTGGSVSTLTIQRTQQEDSAVYLCASSHDPNPGTDTQYFGPGTRLTVL.

The chain employs TRBV20-1 and TRBJ2-7, with D perhaps given as TRBD1 or TRBD2 (5 bases each). Germline V gene data show CDR1 as DFQATT and CDR2 as SNEGSKA (reference sequence). V shed 4 bases and J shed 2 bases, with 15 bases lying between them. CDR3 length: 14 amino acids. The CDR3 protein is CSATSQRGAYEQYF. Here the CDR3 DNA reads TGCAGTGCTACCTCTCAGAGGGGTGCCTACGAGCAGTACTTC.

The rearrangement links TRBV7-8 to TRBJ2-3; either TRBD1 or TRBD2 may supply D (5 bases each). Germline loops: CDR1 SGHVS, CDR2 FQNEAQ. With 5 bases removed from V and 5 bases from J, the gap between germline ends came to 20 bases. The length of the CDR3 is 16 residues. The CDR3 sequence: CASSPSGTAGLDTQYF. The CDR3 DNA reads TGTGCCAGCAGCCCATCCGGGACGGCGGGTCTAGATACGCAGTATTTT.

This clonotype came up a few times. The chain carries TRBV4-1 and TRBJ1-2, with TRBD1 matching over 8 bases. V lost 1 base, J lost 7 bases, and 11 bases stayed unmatched. Germline V lookup: CDR1 MGHRA, CDR2 YSYEKL. The CDR3 is made up of 16 amino acids. The CDR3 reads CASSQALDRVTSGYTF. The CDR3 DNA follows: TGCGCCAGCAGCCAAGCCTTGGACAGGGTAACTAGTGGCTACACCTTC.

The chain recombines TRBV20-1 with TRBJ2-1, with 10 positions matching TRBD2. The CDR3 contains 16 residues. CDR1 and CDR2 from the germline V gene are DFQATT and SNEGSKA (reference sequence). The ends lost 4 bases at V and 5 bases at J; junction bases unmatched: 11. The CDR3 DNA reads TGCAGTGCTACACTAGCGGGACTAGCAAAGGACAATGAGCAGTTCTTC. It codes for CSATLAGLAKDNEQFF.

The table lists this clonotype with a few counts. The chain uses TRBV5-1 and TRBJ2-1; 10 bases line up with TRBD2. Germline V gives CDR1 SGHRS, CDR2 YFSETQ. The CDR3 is 15 residues long. V lost 6 bases and J lost 3; bases outside the gene matches: 6. The DNA for the CDR3 is TGCGCCAGCAACCCTTCTAGCGGGAGCTACAATGAGCAGTTCTTC. Protein: CASNPSSGSYNEQFF.

The chain is built from TRBV12-3 or TRBV12-4 and TRBJ2-1, with 7 bases that match TRBD1. V lost 5 bases to trimming and J lost 2 bases; unmatched junction nucleotides: 6. CDR3 length: 15 amino acids. As DNA, the CDR3 is TGTGCCAGCAGTCCCAGGGGGAGCCCCTACAATGAGCAGTTCTTC. Protein sequence: CASSPRGSPYNEQFF.

The rearrangement links TRBV20-1 to TRBJ2-1; 10 bases fit TRBD1. Germline assignment: CDR1 DFQATT and CDR2 SNEGSKA (reference sequence). The CDR3 has 14 amino acids. The J segment lost 5 bases and the V segment lost 1 base, leaving 2 bases of the junction unmatched. The CDR3 here is CSARAGTGDNEQFF. In nucleotides, the CDR3 is TGCAGTGCTAGAGCCGGGACAGGGGACAATGAGCAGTTCTTC.

The V and J genes are TRBV3-1 and TRBJ2-4; unclear D gene. This CDR3 is 16 amino acids long. Between the trimmed V and J ends, which lost 0 bases and 0 bases, there was a span of 9 bases. Germline values: CDR1 LGHDT, CDR2 YNNKEL (reference sequence). This chain's CDR3 is CASSQDLGLAKNIQYF. As DNA, the CDR3 is TGTGCCAGCAGCCAAGATCTCGGCTTAGCCAAAAACATTCAGTACTTC.

The sample holds a few counts of this clonotype. The chain couples TRBV12-3 or TRBV12-4 to TRBJ2-7; D ambiguous. Trimming shortened V by 3 bases and J by 2 bases, and 11 bases separated the two germline ends. The CDR3 consists of 14 residues. The CDR3 spells CASSFWLSPYEQYF. DNA for the CDR3: TGTGCCAGCAGTTTTTGGCTGTCTCCCTACGAGCAGTACTTC.

The V call is TRBV5-1, the J call TRBJ1-6; 7 positions match TRBD1. CDR1 SGHRS and CDR2 YFSETQ come from the germline V gene. This CDR3 contains 14 residues. The V gene end was trimmed by 4 bases and the J gene end by 10 bases; junction bases not matched to a gene: 8. CDR3 protein: CASSPDRVGSPLHF. The DNA of the CDR3 is TGCGCCAGCAGCCCCGACAGGGTCGGGTCACCCCTCCACTTT.

V usage is TRBV20-1 and J usage is TRBJ1-5, with D possibly being TRBD1 (5 bases). In germline, CDR1 is DFQATT, CDR2 SNEGSKA (reference sequence). The CDR3 loop spans 14 amino acids. V shed 0 bases and J shed 3 bases, with 9 bases lying between them. Written as DNA, the CDR3 is TGCAGTGCTAGAGATTTTGGGACCAATCAGCCCCAGCATTTT. Residues: CSARDFGTNQPQHF.

The chain uses TRBV7-6 and TRBJ2-7; TRBD1 is a possible D gene (6 bases). This CDR3 comprises 15 residues. Germline V gene sequence: CDR1 SGHVS, CDR2 FNYEAQ. Trimming pared 5 bases from V and 1 base from J, leaving 15 bases between. The CDR3, as DNA: TGTGCCAGCAGCCCACGACAGGCCTCTTCCTACGAGCAGTACTTC. Its translation: CASSPRQASSYEQYF.

This clonotype was counted a few times. The rearrangement uses TRBV4-2 and TRBJ2-5; 10 bases are a match to TRBD2. J lost 2 bases, V lost 0 bases, and 12 bases had no gene match. CDR1 and CDR2 (germline): LGHNA, YNFKEQ. There are 19 residues in the CDR3. CDR3 in amino acids: CASSQEFLPAGGFQETQYF. The CDR3 DNA reads as TGTGCCAGCAGCCAAGAATTCCTCCCAGCGGGGGGGTTTCAAGAGACCCAGTACTTC.

This chain connects TRBV6-5 to TRBJ2-1; 7 bases are a match to TRBD1. The CDR3 covers 15 residues. The V segment lost 7 bases and the J segment 5 bases; nucleotides outside the gene matches: 11. Germline-derived CDR1 and CDR2 are MNHEY and SVGAGI. The CDR3 bases are TGTGCCAGCACCCGCGGACAGGAACCAAACAATGAGCAGTTCTTC. Translation: CASTRGQEPNNEQFF.

The chain combines TRBV20-1 with TRBJ2-1; D remains unclear. Trimming removed 1 base at V and 6 bases at J, with 7 bases between. The V gene's germline CDR1 is DFQATT and CDR2 SNEGSKA (reference sequence). This CDR3 has 12 residues. In nucleotides, the CDR3 is TGCAGTGCTAGAGTCGTGGGCAATGAGCAGTTCTTC. This gives the protein CSARVVGNEQFF.

V usage is TRBV5-1 and J usage is TRBJ2-1, with 12 bases identical to TRBD2. The junction had 7 bases not matched to a gene; V was cut back by 3 bases and J by 6 bases. CDR1 is SGHRS and CDR2 is YFSETQ in the germline V gene. CDR3 length: 16 residues. The CDR3 DNA reads as TGCGCCAGCAGCTCCTTCGCACTAGCGGGAGGCAATGAGCAGTTCTTC. This sequence encodes CASSSFALAGGNEQFF.

The rearrangement joins TRBV29-1 to TRBJ2-3; the match to TRBD1 covers 8 bases. The V gene's germline CDR1 is SQVTM and CDR2 ANQGSEA. Losses at the gene ends were 4 bases for V and 8 bases for J; bases not matched to a gene: 14. The CDR3 covers 15 residues. This CDR3 is CSVGEGQVAWATQYF. The CDR3 DNA reads as TGCAGCGTTGGCGAGGGACAGGTAGCTTGGGCTACGCAGTATTTT.

This clonotype was counted only a few times. This chain uses TRBV20-1 with TRBJ1-2; a weak D match, TRBD1 (5 bases). Deletions cut 5 bases from V and 2 bases from J, with 12 bases between. This CDR3 region has 13 residues. Germline V lookup: CDR1 DFQATT, CDR2 SNEGSKA (reference sequence). The CDR3 loop reads CSAWDPRNYGYTF. The CDR3 bases are TGCAGTGCTTGGGACCCCCGGAACTATGGCTACACCTTC.

The chain recombines TRBV6-6 with TRBJ2-7, with a weak D call TRBD2 (5 bases). There are 14 residues in the CDR3. Per the germline V gene, CDR1 is MNHNY and CDR2 is SVGAGI (reference sequence). Trimming shortened V by 2 bases and J by 3 bases, and 11 bases separated the two germline ends. The CDR3 DNA reads as TGTGCCAGCAGTTACGGGAGACACCACTACGAGCAGTACTTC. Translating it yields CASSYGRHHYEQYF.

This clonotype has only a few counts. CDR3 in amino acids: CAISELGTPYEQYF. CDR3 nucleotide sequence: TGTGCCATCAGTGAGCTTGGGACCCCCTACGAGCAGTACTTC. The J gene is TRBJ2-7, the V gene TRBV10-3, with D perhaps given as TRBD1 or TRBD2 (5 bases each). V lost 2 bases and J 2 bases, leaving 10 bases between the germline ends. Germline CDR1 ENHRY, CDR2 SYGVKD. The CDR3 is made up of 14 amino acids.

The chain uses TRBV6-1 and TRBJ1-1; D gene uncertain. Germline assignment: CDR1 MNHNS and CDR2 SASEGT. This CDR3 region has 13 residues. V was cut by 11 bases and J by 1 base, with 14 bases left in between. This CDR3 reads CACNFRENTEAFF. The CDR3 DNA is TGTGCCTGTAACTTCAGAGAGAACACTGAAGCTTTCTTT.

The rearrangement links TRBV20-1 to TRBJ2-5, with TRBD2 matching over 7 bases. Germline values: CDR1 DFQATT, CDR2 SNEGSKA (reference sequence). V gave up 6 bases and J gave up 1 base; unmatched junction bases: 11. The CDR3 totals 15 residues. As DNA, the CDR3 is TGCAGTGCGACCTGGGGAGCGGGATCCCAAGAGACCCAGTACTTC. Translation: CSATWGAGSQETQYF.

CDR3 protein: CATSAPGRTRQYF. CDR3 sequence (DNA): TGTGCCACCAGTGCCCCCGGAAGGACTAGGCAGTATTTT. V is TRBV24-1 and J is TRBJ2-3, with 7 bases identical to TRBD2. The junction had 9 bases not matched to a gene; V was cut back by 5 bases and J by 11 bases. The germline V gene has CDR1 KGHDR and CDR2 SFDVKD. The CDR3 is 13 residues long.

V gene TRBV6-5 combines with J gene TRBJ2-4; the match to TRBD1 covers 10 bases. J was trimmed by 7 bases and V by 2 bases; bases with no gene match: 5. Germline CDR1 is MNHEY and CDR2 is SVGAGI. This CDR3 spans 15 amino acids. The CDR3 nucleotides read TGTGCCAGCAGTTACCATGGGACAGGGGTCAACATTCAGTACTTC. Its translation is CASSYHGTGVNIQYF.

V is TRBV5-1 and J is TRBJ2-4; maybe TRBD2 (6 bases). The CDR3 is made up of 13 amino acids. Trimming took 0 bases from V and 13 from J, leaving 14 bases between them. Per germline, CDR1 SGHRS and CDR2 YFSETQ. As DNA, the CDR3 is TGCGCCAGCAGCTTGGCCGACAGCCGGGAGCAGTACTTC. Protein: CASSLADSREQYF.